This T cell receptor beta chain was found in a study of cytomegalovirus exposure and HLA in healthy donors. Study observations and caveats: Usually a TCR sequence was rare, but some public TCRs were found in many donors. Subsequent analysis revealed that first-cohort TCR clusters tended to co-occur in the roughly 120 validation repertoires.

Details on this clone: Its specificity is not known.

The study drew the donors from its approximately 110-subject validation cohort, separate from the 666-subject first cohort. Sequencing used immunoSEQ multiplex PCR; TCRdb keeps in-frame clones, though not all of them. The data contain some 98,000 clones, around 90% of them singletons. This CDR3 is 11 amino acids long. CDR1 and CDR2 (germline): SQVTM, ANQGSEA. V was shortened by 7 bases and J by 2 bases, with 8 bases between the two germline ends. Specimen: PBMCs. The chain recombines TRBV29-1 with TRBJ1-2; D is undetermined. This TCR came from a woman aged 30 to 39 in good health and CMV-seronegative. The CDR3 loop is CSENSNYGYTF. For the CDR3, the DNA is TGCAGCGAGAACAGCAACTATGGCTACACCTTC.